This entry concerns a single T cell receptor beta chain. The antigen remains unidentified. Here immunoSEQ multiplex PCR was the method, and the copy in TCRdb shows in-frame clones only, minus some. The sample lists 25,000 to 35,000 clones, 75% to 95% seen once, with 0.82% in the top ten. V lost 2 bases and J lost 6, with 5 bases in between. CDR1 and CDR2 from the germline V gene are MDHEN and SYDVKM. This CDR3 is built from 12 residues. The data stem from a study of regulatory and conventional T cells in RAG deficiency. The study, taken as a whole, reports: Treg unique TCR beta sequences were 80 to 100-fold fewer in Omenn syndrome and CID/AS patients than controls. RAG-deficient patients showed markedly lower Shannon entropy and higher Simpson indices than control T-cell subsets.

Regulatory T cells were sorted from blood as CD4+ CD25-high CD127-low cells. The data were also submitted as part of a second study, on regulatory T cells. As that study records: Primers: 52 TRBV forward and 13 TRBJ reverse.

The sample comprised Tregs sorted from blood. This TCR was recovered from a human donor in good health. The rearrangement links TRBV28 to TRBJ1-5; D gene unclear. CDR3 sequence reads: CASSLPPQPQHF. CDR3 DNA sequence: TGTGCCAGCAGTTTACCGCCTCAGCCCCAGCATTTT.